These 28 T cell receptor beta chains share one sample of origin, sequenced in a study of T cell changes during pregnancy in multiple sclerosis. Repertoires were generated with immunoSEQ multiplex PCR, while TCRdb's copy carries only in-frame clones and drops some. The data show tens of thousands of clones, with under 95% seen just once and roughly 0.19% held by the top ten. The sample consisted of CD4+ T cells from peripheral blood mononuclear cells, taken in the second trimester of pregnancy. The source of these receptors is a female donor with multiple sclerosis, enrolled in a pregnancy study.

This rearrangement joins TRBV19 to TRBJ2-1; TRBD1 matches 7 bases. The CDR3 consists of 14 residues. Germline CDR1 LNHDA, CDR2 SQIVND (reference sequence). The J segment lost 5 bases and the V segment lost 2 bases, leaving 3 bases of the junction unmatched. CDR3 in amino acids: CASSIKGQNNEQFF. CDR3 sequence (DNA): TGTGCCAGTAGTATAAAGGGACAGAACAATGAGCAGTTCTTC.

This clone was seen a single time. The chain couples TRBV10-3 to TRBJ2-7; 7 bases map to TRBD2. The J segment lost 5 bases and the V segment lost 0 bases, leaving 7 bases of the junction unmatched. The germline V gene encodes CDR1 ENHRY and CDR2 SYGVKD. CDR3 length: 15 amino acids. The chain's CDR3 is CAISESRRDYHEQYF. For the CDR3, the DNA is TGTGCCATCAGTGAGTCACGGAGGGACTACCACGAGCAGTACTTC.

V usage is TRBV6-1 and J usage is TRBJ1-5, with D hard to call. The CDR3 contains 13 residues. CDR1 and CDR2 (germline): MNHNS, SASEGT. V was shortened by 7 bases and J by 3 bases, with 10 bases between the two germline ends. DNA for the CDR3: TGTGCCAGCACGGGAGGGCACAATCAGCCCCAGCATTTT. It translates to CASTGGHNQPQHF.

This sequence joins TRBV5-4 and TRBJ1-1, with TRBD1 matching 7 bases. CDR1 is SGHNT, CDR2 YYREEE, per germline (reference sequence). With V trimmed by 0 bases and J by 7 bases, 3 bases remained unmatched. This CDR3 has 13 amino acids. The chain's CDR3 is CASSLGGGFEAFF. As DNA, the CDR3 is TGTGCCAGCAGCTTGGGAGGGGGCTTTGAAGCTTTCTTT.

V is TRBV5-1 and J is TRBJ1-1, with a tentative D call TRBD1 (5 bases). Between the trimmed V and J ends, which lost 5 bases and 5 bases, there was a span of 22 bases. There are 16 residues in the CDR3. CDR1 is SGHRS, CDR2 YFSETQ, per germline. The CDR3 DNA sequence: TGCGCCAGCAGGTCCCGCGCGTTGATAGGGGATACTGAAGCTTTCTTT. Translating it yields CASRSRALIGDTEAFF.

The chain is built from TRBV5-4 and TRBJ2-2; the match to TRBD2 covers 8 bases. The CDR3 contains 15 residues. With V trimmed by 1 base and J by 5 bases, 4 bases remained unmatched. Germline V gene lookup returns CDR1 SGHNT and CDR2 YYREEE (reference sequence). The CDR3 reads CASSLSPGGTGELFF. The CDR3 coding sequence is TGTGCCAGCAGCTTGAGTCCGGGAGGGACCGGGGAGCTGTTTTTT.

The genes are TRBV6-1 and TRBJ2-7, with D tentatively TRBD2 (9 bases). This CDR3 has 15 amino acids. Trimming cost V 8 bases and J 2 bases, with 19 bases left between them. Germline lookup yields CDR1 MNHNS and CDR2 SASEGT. For the CDR3, the DNA is TGTGCCAGCTTCAGGGGGCTAGCGGGGACCTACGAGCAGTACTTC. It yields the protein CASFRGLAGTYEQYF.

This rearrangement joins TRBV6-5 to TRBJ2-7; tentative D call: TRBD2 (5 bases). V gave up 4 bases and J gave up 6 bases, with 13 bases separating them. Per the germline V gene, CDR1 is MNHEY and CDR2 is SVGAGI. The CDR3 spans 13 residues. CDR3 loop: CASSSDRRGEQYF. In nucleotides, the CDR3 is TGTGCCAGCAGTTCGGACCGACGGGGCGAGCAGTACTTC.

The rearrangement links TRBV27 to TRBJ2-1, with unresolved D. The CDR3 is 14 residues long. The germline V gene encodes CDR1 MNHEY and CDR2 SMNVEV (reference sequence). Trimming removed 1 base at V and 1 base at J, with 5 bases between. Written as DNA, the CDR3 is TGTGCCAGCAGTTTATGGCAGTCCTACAATGAGCAGTTCTTC. Translating it yields CASSLWQSYNEQFF.

The chain joins TRBV19 to TRBJ1-2, with TRBD1 matching 12 bases. After removal of 5 bases from V and 5 bases from J, the junction contained 21 bases not matched to a gene. This CDR3 comprises 20 residues. CDR1 LNHDA and CDR2 SQIVND come from the germline V gene (reference sequence). The CDR3 here is CASSEHFPGTGGSARYGYTF. The CDR3 DNA reads as TGTGCCAGTAGTGAACATTTCCCCGGGACAGGGGGCTCGGCGAGATATGGCTACACCTTC.

The rearrangement links TRBV2 to TRBJ1-2, with 12 bases that match TRBD1. Per the germline V gene, CDR1 is SNHLY and CDR2 is FYNNEI. After removal of 6 bases from V and 8 bases from J, the junction contained 7 bases not matched to a gene. This CDR3 is 14 amino acids long. CDR3 in amino acids: CASSMGQGAQGYTF. CDR3 nucleotide sequence: TGTGCCAGCAGCATGGGACAGGGGGCCCAGGGCTACACCTTC.

This chain joins TRBV7-9 and TRBJ1-1; D perhaps matches TRBD1 (5 bases). Germline values: CDR1 SEHNR, CDR2 FQNEAQ (reference sequence). The CDR3 contains 17 residues. Trimming took off 1 base at V and 2 bases at J, with 17 bases between the two ends. The CDR3 loop reads CASSLDGGGQRNTEAFF. DNA of the CDR3: TGTGCCAGCAGCTTAGATGGGGGAGGACAAAGAAACACTGAAGCTTTCTTT.

This clone was seen just once. The chain employs TRBV30 and TRBJ1-3; a weak D match, TRBD1 (5 bases). The germline gives CDR1 GTSNPN, CDR2 SVGIG (reference sequence). This CDR3 comprises 13 residues. The V end was cut by 7 bases, the J end by 4 bases, with 14 bases between. In nucleotides, the CDR3 is TGTGCCTCTTACGGGGCGGGAGGAAACACCATATATTTT. Translated, it gives CASYGAGGNTIYF.

V is TRBV18 and J is TRBJ1-3; D not resolved. V dropped 2 bases and J dropped 3 bases, with 11 bases sitting between them. Germline lookup yields CDR1 KGHSH and CDR2 LQKENI. The length of the CDR3 is 15 residues. This CDR3 is CASSPSQRGGNTIYF. In DNA, the CDR3 is TGTGCCAGCTCACCATCGCAGCGGGGTGGAAACACCATATATTTT. The complete variable domain, with remaining parts taken from reference TRBV18 and TRBJ1-3, reads NAGVMQNPRHLVRRRGQEARLRCSPMKGHSHVYWYRQLPEEGLKFMVYLQKENIIDESGMPKERFSAEFPKEGPSILRIQQVVRGDSAAYFCASSPSQRGGNTIYFGEGSWLTVV.

CDR3 protein: CASSYRGPYNEQFF. For the CDR3, the DNA is TGTGCCAGCAGTTACAGGGGGCCCTACAATGAGCAGTTCTTC. The genes are TRBV6-5 and TRBJ2-1; 7 bases agree with TRBD1. Looked up from germline, CDR1 is MNHEY and CDR2 is SVGAGI. The CDR3 has 14 residues. Unmatched junction bases numbered 0, after V lost 2 bases and J lost 2 bases.

The rearrangement links TRBV6-1 to TRBJ1-3; TRBD1 is a possible D gene (5 bases). V gave up 10 bases and J gave up 1 base, with 11 bases separating them. Germline CDR1 reads MNHNS; CDR2 reads SASEGT. CDR3 length: 13 amino acids. CDR3 region: CATLRGSGNTIYF. The CDR3 nucleotides are TGTGCCACCCTTAGGGGATCTGGAAACACCATATATTTT.

The chain recombines TRBV7-8 with TRBJ2-7; maybe TRBD2 (6 bases). The germline V gene has CDR1 SGHVS and CDR2 FQNEAQ. The CDR3 is 15 amino acids. With 5 bases removed from V and 0 bases from J, the gap between germline ends came to 14 bases. Here the CDR3 DNA reads TGTGCCAGCAGCCTCCGGGAGACTCGCTCCTACGAGCAGTACTTC. Its translation: CASSLRETRSYEQYF.

This sequence joins TRBV7-8 and TRBJ2-5, with D possibly being TRBD1 (6 bases). With 3 bases removed from V and 3 bases from J, the gap between germline ends came to 17 bases. This CDR3 contains 16 residues. CDR1 and CDR2 (germline): SGHVS, FQNEAQ. CDR3 protein: CASSLGAGAYEETQYF. The CDR3 nucleotides read TGTGCCAGCAGCTTGGGGGCAGGGGCTTACGAAGAGACCCAGTACTTC.

V is TRBV2 and J is TRBJ1-2; perhaps TRBD1 as D (6 bases). This CDR3 has 12 amino acids. Germline V lookup: CDR1 SNHLY, CDR2 FYNNEI. The V and J ends lost 4 bases and 7 bases respectively, with 10 bases between them. The CDR3 DNA follows: TGTGCCAGCAGTGCCGCCAGGGGTGGCTACACCTTC. Residues: CASSAARGGYTF.

This clone came up once. The chain uses TRBV6-5 and TRBJ2-3, with D maybe TRBD2 (5 bases). CDR1 and CDR2 (germline): MNHEY, SVGAGI. Trimming shortened V by 8 bases and J by 6 bases, and 9 bases separated the two germline ends. This CDR3 comprises 11 residues. CDR3 protein: CASGLLDTQYF. The CDR3 DNA follows: TGTGCCAGCGGACTTTTGGATACGCAGTATTTT.

The V call is TRBV5-5, the J call TRBJ2-7; 9 positions match TRBD1. The CDR3 runs 14 residues. J lost 3 bases, V lost 2 bases, and 3 bases had no gene match. Germline CDR1 SGHKS, CDR2 YYEKEE (reference sequence). In DNA, the CDR3 is TGTGCCAGCAGCTTCGGGACAGGGTACTACGAGCAGTACTTC. Amino acid sequence: CASSFGTGYYEQYF.

This chain uses TRBV9 with TRBJ2-1; the match to TRBD2 covers 8 bases. The germline V gene has CDR1 SGDLS and CDR2 YYNGEE. V dropped 7 bases and J dropped 9; count of bases not matched to a gene: 9. CDR3 length: 13 residues. The CDR3 nucleotides are TGTGCCAGCGACCCCACTGCGGGAGGTGAGCAGTTCTTC. It codes for CASDPTAGGEQFF.

The rearrangement links TRBV19 to TRBJ1-5, with 12 bases fitting TRBD1. After removal of 3 bases from V and 6 bases from J, the junction contained 6 bases not matched to a gene. CDR3 size: 16 residues. Germline V gene lookup returns CDR1 LNHDA and CDR2 SQIVND (reference sequence). CDR3 DNA: TGTGCCAGTAGTATCCCCGGGACAGGGGGCTTTCAGCCCCAGCATTTT. It encodes CASSIPGTGGFQPQHF.

The chain recombines TRBV7-3 with TRBJ2-3; 10 nucleotides match TRBD2. Germline V lookup: CDR1 SGHTA, CDR2 FQGTGA. This CDR3 comprises 14 residues. Trimming at V came to 7 bases and at J to 5 bases, leaving 6 bases not matched to a gene. The CDR3 DNA is TGTGCCAGCAAAAGCGGGAGGGCCGGAGATACGCAGTATTTT. It specifies CASKSGRAGDTQYF.

The rearrangement uses TRBV30 and TRBJ1-2; the D gene is possibly TRBD1 (6 bases). V was pared by 2 bases and J by 0 bases, with 16 bases between. CDR3 length: 16 amino acids. CDR1 GTSNPN and CDR2 SVGIG come from the germline V gene (reference sequence). This CDR3 reads CAWSPPRTVPNYGYTF. The CDR3 DNA sequence: TGTGCCTGGAGTCCACCCAGGACAGTACCTAACTATGGCTACACCTTC.

The chain combines TRBV9 with TRBJ1-1; the D gene is possibly TRBD1 (6 bases). There are 14 residues in the CDR3. Germline assignment: CDR1 SGDLS and CDR2 YYNGEE. Trimming took 5 bases from V and 1 from J, leaving 12 bases between them. The CDR3 spells CASSRGGGNTEAFF. The CDR3 region has the DNA TGTGCCAGCAGTAGGGGAGGGGGGAACACTGAAGCTTTCTTT. The entire variable domain, with the rest obtained from reference TRBV9 and TRBJ1-1, is as follows: DSGVTQTPKHLITATGQRVTLRCSPRSGDLSVYWYQQSLDQGLQFLIQYYNGEERAKGNILERFSAQQFPDLHSELNLSSLELGDSALYFCASSRGGGNTEAFFGQGTRLTVV.

CDR3 nucleotide sequence: TGTGCCAGCAGCTTTAGAGGCGGTGATCAGCCCCAGCATTTT. The encoded protein is CASSFRGGDQPQHF. V usage is TRBV5-8 and J usage is TRBJ1-5; no firm D call. The V end lost 2 bases, the J end lost 5 bases, and 11 bases lay between the germline ends. Germline values: CDR1 SGHTS, CDR2 YDEGEE. This CDR3 is 14 amino acids long. Complete variable domain (other parts from reference TRBV5-8 and TRBJ1-5): EAGVTQSPTHLIKTRGQQATLRCSPISGHTSVYWYQQALGLGLQFLLWYDEGEERNRGNFPPRFSGRQFPNYSSELNVNALELEDSALYLCASSFRGGDQPQHFGDGTRLSIL.

The chain employs TRBV5-1 and TRBJ2-7; D is possibly TRBD1 (6 bases). The germline V and J ends were trimmed by 3 bases and 0 bases, with 10 bases remaining between them. The CDR3 spans 14 residues. In germline, CDR1 is SGHRS, CDR2 YFSETQ. CDR3: CASSWTAISYEQYF. CDR3 coding DNA: TGCGCCAGCAGCTGGACAGCCATCTCCTACGAGCAGTACTTC.